These T cell receptor beta chains were read from a single sample in a study of blood T cell repertoires in COVID-19. Produced via immunoSEQ multiplex PCR; TCRdb's table is partial and in-frame only. The sample records 75,000 or so clones, 70% to 90% being singletons. The sequencing input was peripheral blood. These receptors came from a woman older than 75 with active or convalescent COVID-19. Both conserved end residues are part of each CDR3. D genes are given only for firm matches. Only some rows state a clone size, as once, few, many or a class for expanded clones.

size	D	length	J	V	CDR3	DNA
.	TRBD2	15	TRBJ2-7	TRBV6-2/TRBV6-3	CASSSLLAGGYEQYF	TGTGCCAGCAGTTCCTTACTAGCGGGAGGGTACGAGCAGTACTTC
.	.	15	TRBJ2-5	TRBV5-6	CASSLRPGERETQYF	TGTGCCAGCAGCTTGCGCCCCGGGGAGAGAGAGACCCAGTACTTC
.	.	13	TRBJ2-7	TRBV18	CASSGGLSYEQYF	TGTGCCAGCTCGGGAGGACTCTCCTACGAGCAGTACTTC
.	TRBD2	14	TRBJ2-7	TRBV7-2	CASSGLAGVGEQYF	TGTGCCAGCAGCGGACTAGCGGGAGTGGGGGAGCAGTACTTC
.	TRBD2	14	TRBJ2-3	TRBV5-4	CAIPIQRGADTQYF	TGTGCCATCCCCATCCAGCGGGGGGCAGATACGCAGTATTTT
.	.	15	TRBJ1-5	TRBV24-1	CATSDTRSSNQPQHF	TGTGCCACCAGTGATACGCGAAGTAGCAATCAGCCCCAGCATTTT
.	TRBD1	14	TRBJ2-4	TRBV15	CATLSNRGGGIQYF	TGTGCCACCCTATCCAACAGGGGCGGCGGCATTCAGTACTTC
.	.	15	TRBJ2-1	TRBV27	CASSLNSNSYNEQFF	TGTGCCAGCAGTTTAAACAGCAACTCCTACAATGAGCAGTTCTTC
.	TRBD2	18	TRBJ2-5	TRBV7-6	CASSSAGTSGSPVGTQYF	TGTGCCAGCAGCTCGGCCGGGACTAGCGGGAGCCCGGTAGGGACCCAGTACTTC
.	.	17	TRBJ2-1	TRBV6-2/TRBV6-3	CASSYSLGPRGNHEQFF	TGTGCCAGCAGTTACTCCCTAGGGCCCCGGGGGAACCATGAGCAGTTCTTC
once	TRBD1	15	TRBJ2-7	TRBV15	CATSRDTGGRYEQYF	TGTGCCACCAGCAGAGATACAGGGGGCAGATACGAGCAGTACTTC
.	TRBD1	15	TRBJ1-2	TRBV9	CASSVGGQDPGGYTF	TGTGCCAGCAGCGTAGGGGGACAGGATCCTGGAGGCTACACCTTC
.	TRBD1	12	TRBJ2-3	TRBV12-3/TRBV12-4	CASRDRKDTQYF	TGTGCCAGCCGGGACAGGAAGGATACGCAGTATTTT
.	.	14	TRBJ2-7	TRBV19	CASSIGQRTYEQYF	TGTGCCAGTAGTATCGGACAGCGAACCTACGAGCAGTACTTC
few	.	17	TRBJ2-2	TRBV11-3	CASSLVGPGVGTGELFF	TGTGCCAGCAGCTTAGTTGGCCCCGGGGTCGGGACCGGGGAGCTGTTTTTT
.	.	13	TRBJ2-3	TRBV27	CASSGGQTDTQYF	TGTGCCAGCAGTGGGGGCCAAACAGATACGCAGTATTTT
.	TRBD1	17	TRBJ1-4	TRBV7-2	CASSLVGTGERREKLFF	TGTGCCAGCAGCTTGGTCGGGACAGGGGAACGGCGGGAAAAACTGTTTTTT
.	TRBD2	17	TRBJ2-2	TRBV7-9	CASSSPSGRANTGELFF	TGTGCCAGCAGCTCACCTAGCGGGAGGGCGAACACCGGGGAGCTGTTTTTT
.	.	15	TRBJ1-1	TRBV5-1	CASSWEVRAGTEAFF	TGCGCCAGCAGCTGGGAAGTCAGGGCTGGCACTGAAGCTTTCTTT
.	.	15	TRBJ2-7	TRBV5-8	CASSLFRGYSYEQYF	TGTGCCAGCAGCTTGTTTAGGGGGTACTCCTACGAGCAGTACTTC
.	.	16	TRBJ2-5	TRBV24-1	CATSDLSPNTGETQYF	TGTGCCACCAGTGATTTAAGCCCTAATACGGGAGAGACCCAGTACTTC
.	.	14	TRBJ2-3	TRBV18	CASSPGAFTDTQYF	TGTGCCAGCTCACCTGGGGCTTTCACAGATACGCAGTATTTT
.	.	15	TRBJ2-7	TRBV9	CASSVSLQGGDEQYF	TGTGCCAGCAGCGTATCGTTGCAGGGTGGAGACGAGCAGTACTTC
.	.	14	TRBJ1-2	TRBV2	CASSESRALAGYTF	TGTGCCAGCAGTGAATCCAGGGCGCTCGCTGGCTACACCTTC
.	.	15	TRBJ1-1	TRBV4-1	CASSQGGGPNTEAFF	TGCGCCAGCAGCCAAGGGGGGGGACCGAACACTGAAGCTTTCTTT
.	TRBD1	17	TRBJ1-6	TRBV18	CASSPTQGARYNSPLHF	TGTGCCAGCTCACCGACACAGGGGGCCCGGTATAATTCACCCCTCCACTTT
.	.	15	TRBJ2-2	TRBV7-2	CASSPQQGNTGELFF	TGTGCCAGCAGCCCCCAACAGGGTAACACCGGGGAGCTGTTTTTT
.	.	15	TRBJ1-6	TRBV2	CASSDRSSYNSPLHF	TGTGCCAGCAGCGACAGGAGCTCCTATAATTCACCCCTCCACTTT
.	.	16	TRBJ1-1	TRBV7-9	CASSLSDGGRYTEAFF	TGTGCCAGCAGCTTATCCGACGGGGGGCGCTACACTGAAGCTTTCTTT
few	TRBD1	13	TRBJ1-5	TRBV30	CAWSTGGNQPQHF	TGTGCCTGGAGTACAGGGGGCAATCAGCCCCAGCATTTT
.	.	15	TRBJ1-3	TRBV7-2	CASSLRLGIGNTIYF	TGTGCCAGCAGCTTAAGGTTGGGCATTGGAAACACCATATATTTT
.	.	14	TRBJ1-5	TRBV28	CASSFPAGSQPQHF	TGTGCCAGCAGTTTTCCGGCGGGGAGTCAGCCCCAGCATTTT
.	.	14	TRBJ1-6	TRBV5-6	CASSLYRRNSPLHF	TGTGCCAGCAGCTTGTACAGGCGAAATTCACCCCTCCACTTT
few	.	15	TRBJ1-4	TRBV4-3	CASSQGHRTNEKLFF	TGCGCCAGCAGCCAAGGGCACAGGACTAATGAAAAACTGTTTTTT
.	.	15	TRBJ1-6	TRBV6-5	CASSPLGGADSPLHF	TGTGCCAGCAGCCCCCTAGGGGGGGCCGACTCACCCCTCCACTTT
.	TRBD1	15	TRBJ2-7	TRBV6-1	CASSSAGTGGGEQYF	TGTGCCAGCAGTTCCGCCGGGACAGGGGGCGGCGAGCAGTACTTC
.	.	14	TRBJ2-1	TRBV15	CATSRDTRSNEQFF	TGTGCCACCAGCAGAGATACTCGTTCCAATGAGCAGTTCTTC
.	.	13	TRBJ1-1	TRBV7-2	CASSFGGGAEAFF	TGTGCCAGCAGCTTCGGGGGTGGGGCTGAAGCTTTCTTT